Here is one T cell receptor beta chain with its context. Patients at the Seattle site were enrolled during active infection and followed longitudinally. This record comes from a study of blood T cell repertoires in COVID-19. Study summary: Italy, Spain and the United States were the sources of the convalescent and acute COVID-19 samples. From T cells, B-cell-depleted T cells, or PBMCs came the material, which was cDNA or gDNA.

Study processing details: Estimated nucleated cell counts came from reference gene primer amplification. Only in-frame clones appear in the TCRdb table, and some are missing; sequencing was by immunoSEQ multiplex PCR. V, J and clone size are those of that table, while D and trimming were read from the DNA. The sample contains 200,000 to 250,000 clones, 85% to 90% of which appear only once. The sequence came from a woman aged 50 to 60 with COVID-19, enrolled during active disease. The sequencing sample was made of peripheral blood.

CDR3 sequence reads: CASSARVVGTDTQYF. CDR3 sequence (DNA): TGTGCCAGCAGCGCCCGGGTCGTAGGCACAGATACGCAGTATTTT. The chain joins TRBV3-1 (or the pseudogene TRBV3-2) to TRBJ2-3; D gene ambiguous. Deletions cut 5 bases from V and 1 base from J, with 13 bases between. The germline V gene encodes CDR1 LGHDT and CDR2 YNNKEL (reference sequence). There are 15 residues in the CDR3.